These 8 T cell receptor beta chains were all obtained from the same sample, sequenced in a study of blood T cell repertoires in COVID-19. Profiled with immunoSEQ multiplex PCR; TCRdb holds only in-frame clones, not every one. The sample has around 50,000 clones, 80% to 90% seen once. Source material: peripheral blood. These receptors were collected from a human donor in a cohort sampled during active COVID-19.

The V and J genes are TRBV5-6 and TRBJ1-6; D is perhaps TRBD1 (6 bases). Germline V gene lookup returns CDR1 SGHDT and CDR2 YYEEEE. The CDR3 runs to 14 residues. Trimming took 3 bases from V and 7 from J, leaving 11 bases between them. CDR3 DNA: TGTGCCAGCAGCTCGCGGACAGTCAATTCACCCCTCCACTTT. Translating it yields CASSSRTVNSPLHF. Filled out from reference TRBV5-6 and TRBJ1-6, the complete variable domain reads DAGVTQSPTHLIKTRGQQVTLRCSPKSGHDTVSWYQQALGQGPQFIFQYYEEEERQRGNFPDRFSGHQFPNYSSELNVNALLLGDSALYLCASSSRTVNSPLHFGNGTRLTVT.

This CDR3 is CASSQDRSSGNTIYF. CDR3 coding DNA: TGTGCCAGCAGCCAGGACAGGAGCTCTGGAAACACCATATATTTT. This rearrangement joins TRBV7-9 to TRBJ1-3, with 7 bases matching TRBD1. This CDR3 is built from 15 residues. The germline gives CDR1 SEHNR, CDR2 FQNEAQ (reference sequence). Trimming cost V 5 bases and J 0 bases; bases outside gene matches: 4.

The CDR3 DNA is TGTGCCAGCTATTACTCTGGGGCCAACGTCCTGACTTTC. This encodes CASYYSGANVLTF. The genes are TRBV6-5 and TRBJ2-6; D call uncertain. Germline V lookup: CDR1 MNHEY, CDR2 SVGAGI. CDR3 size: 13 residues. V lost 8 bases to trimming and J lost 0 bases, with 5 bases between them.

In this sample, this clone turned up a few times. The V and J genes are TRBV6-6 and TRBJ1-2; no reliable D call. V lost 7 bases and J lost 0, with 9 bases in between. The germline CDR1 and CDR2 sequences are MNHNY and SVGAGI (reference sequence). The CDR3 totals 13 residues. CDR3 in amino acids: CASMRGANYGYTF. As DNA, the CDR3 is TGTGCCAGCATGCGAGGAGCTAACTATGGCTACACCTTC.

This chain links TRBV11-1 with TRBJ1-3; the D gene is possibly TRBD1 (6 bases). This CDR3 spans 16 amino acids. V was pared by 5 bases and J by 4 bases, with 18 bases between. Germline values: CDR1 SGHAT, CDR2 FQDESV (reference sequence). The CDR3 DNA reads TGTGCCAGCAGCCCCCACCGGGACACGGCGGGAAACACCATATATTTT. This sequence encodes CASSPHRDTAGNTIYF.

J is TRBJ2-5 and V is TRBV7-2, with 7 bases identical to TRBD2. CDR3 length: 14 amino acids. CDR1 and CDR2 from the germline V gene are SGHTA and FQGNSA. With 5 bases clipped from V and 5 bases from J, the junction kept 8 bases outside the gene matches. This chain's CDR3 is CASSPGGGRETQYF. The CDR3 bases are TGTGCCAGCAGCCCCGGGGGAGGGCGCGAGACCCAGTACTTC.

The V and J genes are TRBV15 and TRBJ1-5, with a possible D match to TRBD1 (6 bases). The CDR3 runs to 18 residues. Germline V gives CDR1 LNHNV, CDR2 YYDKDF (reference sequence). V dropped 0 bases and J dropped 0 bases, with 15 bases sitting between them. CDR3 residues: CATSRDRLGASSNQPQHF. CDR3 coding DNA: TGTGCCACCAGCAGAGATCGGCTGGGGGCGTCTAGCAATCAGCCCCAGCATTTT.

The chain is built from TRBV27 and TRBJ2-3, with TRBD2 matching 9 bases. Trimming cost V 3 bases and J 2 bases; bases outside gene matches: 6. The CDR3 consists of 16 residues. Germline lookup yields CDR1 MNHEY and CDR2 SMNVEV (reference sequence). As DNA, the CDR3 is TGTGCCAGCAGTTTGGGAGCGGGGGGCATCACAGATACGCAGTATTTT. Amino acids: CASSLGAGGITDTQYF.